This T cell receptor beta chain was documented in a study of metastatic and nonmetastatic thyroid tumors. TCRdb redid the clone calls on the PCR reads using MiXCR. This repertoire shows some 23,000 clones, roughly 20% found once; its top ten account for under 30%. This clone was counted ten times or more. Until they underwent thyroid surgery, no patient had received any treatment. Germline assignment: CDR1 DFQATT and CDR2 SNEGSKA (reference sequence). This CDR3 spans 16 amino acids. The V segment lost 3 bases and the J segment 0 bases; nucleotides outside the gene matches: 7. The clonotype comes from a female donor with papillary thyroid cancer or a benign thyroid nodule (not recorded which). Some clones in this sample may be carry-over from other donors' samples. Sequenced sample: blood. The chain employs TRBV20-1 and TRBJ2-1; 8 nucleotides match TRBD2. CDR3 nucleotides: TGCAGTGCTAGCGTGGCTAGCGGGCCCTCCTACAATGAGCAGTTCTTC. Amino acid sequence: CSASVASGPSYNEQFF.